The text below deals with one T cell receptor (beta chain). Its antigen remains unknown. The CDR3 spans 17 residues. Germline CDR1 reads SGHTS; CDR2 reads YDEGEE. V was cut by 0 bases and J by 5 bases, with 15 bases left in between. Expansion of antigen-specific CD4+ T cells with viral peptide pools was carried out by the ViraFEST assay before sequencing. Culture proceeded for about 11 days, and CD4+ T cells were then isolated. Between March and December 2020, the person had a SARS-CoV-2 infection that PCR confirmed. Assay used: immunoSEQ multiplex PCR; TCRdb lists only in-frame clones, some missing. Of 42,000 or so clones listed, approximately 70% are singletons. This sample stems from a study of vaccination effects on CD4 cells after COVID-19.

The chain employs TRBV5-8 and TRBJ1-6; D is possibly TRBD1 (5 bases). This sequence originates from a human donor who had a prior SARS-CoV-2 infection. Sequences were derived from CD4+ T cells from PBMCs cultured with a peptide pool, sampled before COVID-19 vaccination. This CDR3 reads CASSLVAGVENNSPLHF. Here the CDR3 DNA reads TGTGCCAGCAGCTTGGTCGCGGGGGTTGAAAATAATTCACCCCTCCACTTT.